The rows below give T cell receptor beta chains drawn from one sample of a study of beta chain features in type 1 diabetes. Assay: immunoSEQ multiplex PCR; the TCRdb copy retains only in-frame clones and omits some. The table lists under 300,000 clones, 7.5% to 9.5% of them singletons. Sample: central memory CD4+ T cells from blood. The receptors originated from a woman aged 18-29 years in good health. Each CDR3 is given with its conserved first and last residue. The D gene is left open where the match is weak. For some rows the clone size is stated as once, few or many, or as a class when expanded; others skip it.

v_gene	abundance	j_gene	d_gene	CDR3aa	CDR3nt
TRBV4-2	.	TRBJ2-3	.	CASSQDLGDTQYF	TGTGCCAGCAGCCAAGACTTGGGGGATACGCAGTATTTT
TRBV6-1	.	TRBJ2-7	TRBD1	CASNYGTGTYEQYF	TGTGCCAGCAACTACGGGACAGGGACCTACGAGCAGTACTTC
TRBV20-1	few	TRBJ1-1	TRBD1	CSAFGQAEAFF	TGCAGTGCCTTCGGACAGGCAGAAGCTTTCTTT
TRBV7-8	.	TRBJ2-5	.	CASIEGRGKTQYF	TGTGCCAGCATCGAGGGGCGAGGAAAGACCCAGTACTTC
TRBV7-2	.	TRBJ1-1	TRBD1	CASSSDRGRAEAFF	TGTGCCAGCAGCTCGGACAGGGGTCGGGCTGAAGCTTTCTTT
TRBV7-6	few	TRBJ2-1	.	CASSLIQEGHSNNEQFF	TGTGCCAGCAGCTTAATTCAGGAGGGCCACTCGAACAATGAGCAGTTCTTC
TRBV7-9	few	TRBJ1-5	.	CASSQRGGNQPQHF	TGTGCCAGCAGCCAGCGGGGGGGGAATCAGCCCCAGCATTTT
TRBV7-6	.	TRBJ2-7	TRBD1	CASSVTGDEQYF	TGTGCCAGCAGCGTGACAGGGGACGAGCAGTACTTC
TRBV7-3	few	TRBJ2-5	.	CASSPIGRGPLETQYF	TGTGCCAGCAGCCCCATTGGGCGGGGTCCATTGGAGACCCAGTACTTC
TRBV6-6	.	TRBJ2-7	.	CASSWTTASYEQYF	TGTGCCAGCAGTTGGACGACAGCTTCCTACGAGCAGTACTTC
TRBV7-9	many	TRBJ1-1	TRBD1	CASSIAPGQGKFRDTEAFF	TGTGCCAGCAGTATCGCTCCGGGACAGGGGAAGTTTCGGGACACTGAAGCTTTCTTT
TRBV29-1	many	TRBJ2-2	.	CSAAPGGPNTGELFF	TGCAGCGCGGCCCCCGGGGGCCCGAACACCGGGGAGCTGTTTTTT
TRBV27	.	TRBJ1-1	.	CASRGYRDDTEAFF	TGTGCCAGCAGAGGATACAGGGATGACACTGAAGCTTTCTTT
TRBV7-9	.	TRBJ2-7	.	CASSLAGSYEQYF	TGTGCCAGCAGCTTAGCCGGCAGTTACGAGCAGTACTTC
TRBV5-4	few	TRBJ2-1	.	CASRILDPYNEQFF	TGTGCCAGCAGGATATTAGACCCTTACAATGAGCAGTTCTTC
TRBV15	many	TRBJ2-5	.	CATSRDVTPQTQYF	TGTGCCACCAGCAGAGATGTGACCCCACAGACCCAGTACTTC
TRBV15	few	TRBJ2-2	.	CATSQGGTANTGELFF	TGTGCCACCAGCCAGGGGGGGACGGCGAACACCGGGGAGCTGTTTTTT
TRBV30	few	TRBJ2-5	.	CAWRGFSETQYF	TGTGCCTGGAGGGGCTTCTCAGAGACCCAGTACTTC
TRBV27	few	TRBJ1-5	TRBD1	CASSRYRGGQPQHF	TGTGCCAGCAGTCGGTACAGGGGTGGTCAGCCCCAGCATTTT
TRBV13	.	TRBJ1-3	TRBD1	CASSMDRGSGNTIYF	TGTGCCAGCAGCATGGACAGGGGGTCTGGAAACACCATATATTTT
TRBV13	.	TRBJ2-1	TRBD2	CASSFLADTSYNEQFF	TGTGCCAGCAGCTTCCTAGCGGATACCTCCTACAATGAGCAGTTCTTC
TRBV6-5	.	TRBJ2-1	.	CASSYSLKGYNEQFF	TGTGCCAGCAGTTATTCTCTTAAAGGGTACAATGAGCAGTTCTTC
TRBV4-3	.	TRBJ2-2	.	CASSQGRDSRNTGELFF	TGCGCCAGCAGCCAAGGGAGGGACTCAAGAAACACCGGGGAGCTGTTTTTT
TRBV18	few	TRBJ1-1	.	CASSPSMGTEAFF	TGTGCCAGCTCACCGAGTATGGGCACTGAAGCTTTCTTT
TRBV7-9	.	TRBJ2-2	.	CASSFITNTGELFF	TGTGCCAGCAGCTTTATCACAAACACCGGGGAGCTGTTTTTT
TRBV14	.	TRBJ2-1	.	CASSQVLSVNQYNEQFF	TGTGCCAGCAGCCAAGTTCTCAGTGTCAACCAATACAATGAGCAGTTCTTC
TRBV11-3	.	TRBJ1-5	TRBD1	CASSLVAGGQPQHF	TGTGCCAGCAGCTTAGTGGCAGGGGGCCAGCCCCAGCATTTT
TRBV30	.	TRBJ1-5	.	CAWSKNSKGVQPQHF	TGTGCCTGGAGTAAAAACTCTAAGGGCGTTCAGCCCCAGCATTTT
TRBV7-9	few	TRBJ2-2	.	CASSSYGTNTGELFF	TGTGCCAGCAGCTCATACGGGACAAACACCGGGGAGCTGTTTTTT
TRBV6-5	many	TRBJ2-4	.	CASSYSRTANIQYF	TGTGCCAGCAGTTACTCGAGGACAGCAAACATTCAGTACTTC
TRBV19	.	TRBJ1-2	.	CASSKDGPRRGYTF	TGTGCCAGTTCTAAAGACGGTCCTAGGCGGGGCTACACCTTC
TRBV7-2	few	TRBJ1-4	.	CASSPNLSEKLFF	TGTGCCAGCAGCCCTAATTTGAGTGAAAAACTGTTTTTT
TRBV11-2	few	TRBJ2-7	TRBD1	CASSRDRFEQYF	TGTGCCAGCAGCAGGGACAGGTTTGAGCAGTACTTC
TRBV9	few	TRBJ1-3	.	CASSVQFGNTIYF	TGTGCCAGCAGCGTACAGTTTGGAAACACCATATATTTT
TRBV27	.	TRBJ2-7	TRBD1	CASSVGTVAYEQYF	TGTGCCAGCAGTGTCGGGACAGTCGCCTACGAGCAGTACTTC
TRBV7-9	.	TRBJ2-3	.	CASSPRSASASTDTQYF	TGTGCCAGCAGCCCCCGTTCGGCTAGCGCTAGCACAGATACGCAGTATTTT
TRBV7-9	few	TRBJ1-1	.	CASSLSDGKNTEAFF	TGTGCCAGCAGCCTCTCAGACGGCAAGAACACTGAAGCTTTCTTT
TRBV7-2	.	TRBJ2-1	TRBD2	CASSGGGLAGLEQFF	TGTGCCAGCAGCGGGGGCGGACTAGCGGGCCTTGAGCAGTTCTTC
TRBV5-1	few	TRBJ2-5	TRBD2	CASSPGGTGQETQYF	TGCGCCAGCAGCCCGGGGGGGACTGGCCAAGAGACCCAGTACTTC
TRBV6-1	few	TRBJ2-4	TRBD2	CASSEGSGRWGTDF	TGTGCCAGCAGTGAAGGTAGCGGGAGATGGGGGACGGACTTC
TRBV5-4	few	TRBJ2-1	TRBD1	CASSLGGQGGDNEQFF	TGTGCCAGCAGCTTGGGGGGACAGGGAGGCGACAATGAGCAGTTCTTC
TRBV28	.	TRBJ2-3	.	CASSLQGVADTQYF	TGTGCCAGCAGCCTACAGGGAGTAGCAGATACGCAGTATTTT
TRBV18	.	TRBJ2-3	.	CASSPPSRGRDTQYF	TGTGCCAGCTCACCACCCAGCAGGGGTCGAGATACGCAGTATTTT
TRBV9	few	TRBJ2-6	.	CASTKGHSGANVLTF	TGTGCCAGCACCAAGGGGCACTCTGGGGCCAACGTCCTGACTTTC
TRBV10-3	.	TRBJ2-5	.	CAISEEFIAGKVTQYF	TGTGCCATCAGTGAAGAGTTTATTGCCGGAAAAGTGACCCAGTACTTC
TRBV7-8	.	TRBJ2-3	.	CASSFRLAASDTQYF	TGTGCCAGCAGCTTTAGGCTAGCCGCCTCAGATACGCAGTATTTT
TRBV7-7	.	TRBJ2-1	TRBD2	CANPFSGTYNEQFF	TGTGCCAATCCCTTTAGCGGGACCTACAATGAGCAGTTCTTC
TRBV18	.	TRBJ2-2	.	CASSPFTQATGELFF	TGTGCCAGCTCACCCTTTACCCAAGCCACCGGGGAGCTGTTTTTT
TRBV7-2	many	TRBJ2-1	TRBD2	CASSPGLAGVHEQFF	TGTGCCAGCAGCCCGGGACTAGCGGGAGTCCATGAGCAGTTCTTC
TRBV10-3	few	TRBJ2-2	.	CAISEATPGELFF	TGTGCCATCAGTGAGGCTACCCCCGGGGAGCTGTTTTTT
TRBV7-2	once	TRBJ2-3	.	CASSLSLGDTQYF	TGTGCCAGCAGCTTAAGTTTAGGGGATACGCAGTATTTT
TRBV5-1	few	TRBJ1-2	TRBD1	CASSFIPTGDRSYGYTF	TGCGCCAGCAGCTTTATACCAACTGGGGACAGGAGTTATGGCTACACCTTC
TRBV28	few	TRBJ1-5	.	CASPPGGAINNQPQHF	TGTGCCAGCCCCCCCGGGGGCGCGATAAACAATCAGCCCCAGCATTTT
TRBV4-2	few	TRBJ1-1	.	CASSQEGQNEAFF	TGTGCCAGCAGCCAAGAAGGACAGAACGAAGCTTTCTTT